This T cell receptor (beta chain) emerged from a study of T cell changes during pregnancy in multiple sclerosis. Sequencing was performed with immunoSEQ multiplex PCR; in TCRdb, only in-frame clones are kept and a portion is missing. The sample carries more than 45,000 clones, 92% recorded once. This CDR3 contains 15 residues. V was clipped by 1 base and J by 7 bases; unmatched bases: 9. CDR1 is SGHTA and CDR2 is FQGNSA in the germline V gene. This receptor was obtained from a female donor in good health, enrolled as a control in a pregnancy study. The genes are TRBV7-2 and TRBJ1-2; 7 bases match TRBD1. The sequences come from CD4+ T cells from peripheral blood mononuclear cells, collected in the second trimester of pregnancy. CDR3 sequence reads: CASSLGPQGSTGYTF. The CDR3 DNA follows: TGTGCCAGCAGCTTAGGCCCACAGGGGAGCACTGGCTACACCTTC.